One and the same sample provided the 17 T cell receptor beta chains below, sequenced in a study of regulatory T cells in long-lasting Graves disease. CDR3 regions were amplified by Arm-PCR using iRepertoire HTBI primers to build TCR beta libraries. TCRdb called the multiplex PCR reads again in MiXCR, with one record for every CDR3 protein. The data hold 350,000 to 550,000 distinct CDR3 sequences, with less than 20% observed a single time. Time point defined: newly diagnosed GD, antithyroid drugs for less than 3 months. Scientists built the TCR library using RNA that was extracted from PBMCs. These same data were also listed under a study on T cells in Graves' hyperthyroidism and ophthalmopathy.

The sequences come from peripheral blood mononuclear cells (PBMCs), collected at new diagnosis, from a patient treated with antithyroid drugs. These receptors were collected from a woman in her late teens or twenties with Graves disease.

This clonotype has only a few counts. The rearrangement links TRBV3-1 to TRBJ2-1, with 9 bases that match TRBD2. V trimming: 4 bases; J trimming: 9 bases; junction bases outside the gene matches: 10. Germline CDR1 LGHDT, CDR2 YNNKEL (reference sequence). The CDR3 spans 15 residues. The CDR3 nucleotides read TGTGCCAGCAGCCTGGGACTAGCCGGATTCTCTGAGCAGTTCTTC. Encoded protein: CASSLGLAGFSEQFF.

This clonotype was recorded at least ten times. The chain combines TRBV27 with TRBJ2-2; D remains ambiguous. CDR1 MNHEY and CDR2 SMNVEV come from the germline V gene (reference sequence). This CDR3 has 12 amino acids. Trimming pared 6 bases from V and 3 bases from J, leaving 5 bases between. CDR3 sequence: CASRPDTGELFF. The CDR3 DNA reads TGTGCCAGCAGACCGGACACCGGGGAGCTGTTTTTT.

The V gene is TRBV11-3, the J gene TRBJ1-2; 7 bases map to TRBD1. Trimming took 0 bases from V and 7 from J; bases not matched to a gene: 8. The germline CDR1 and CDR2 sequences are SGHNT and YENEEA. The CDR3 spans 15 residues. The CDR3 protein is CASSLDSDREPGYTF. Here the CDR3 DNA reads TGTGCCAGCAGCTTAGATTCTGACAGGGAGCCTGGCTACACCTTC. Supplemented by reference TRBV11-3 and TRBJ1-2, the full variable domain reads EAGVVQSPRYKIIEKKQPVAFWCNPISGHNTLYWYLQNLGQGPELLIRYENEEAVDDSQLPKDRFSAERLKGVDSTLKIQPAELGDSAVYLCASSLDSDREPGYTFGSGTRLTVV.

This clonotype was seen a handful of times. The chain employs TRBV28 and TRBJ1-5; D uncertain. CDR1 is MDHEN, CDR2 SYDVKM, per germline. The CDR3 contains 13 residues. V was trimmed by 6 bases and J by 2 bases, leaving 8 bases between them. The DNA of the CDR3 is TGTGCCAGCAGGGTCCAGGGCAATCAGCCCCAGCATTTT. Translation gives CASRVQGNQPQHF.

This chain connects TRBV6-1 to TRBJ2-3, with TRBD1 identical over 8 bases. In germline, CDR1 is MNHNS, CDR2 SASEGT. The length of the CDR3 is 15 residues. The trim removed 3 bases at V and 5 bases at J, leaving 7 bases unmatched. CDR3 protein: CASSDSAGGLDTQYF. The CDR3 region has the DNA TGTGCCAGCAGTGACTCAGCAGGGGGCTTAGATACGCAGTATTTT.

Concerning this clonotype: With a much larger clone just one base away, this may be a read error. The chain is built from TRBV18 and TRBJ2-1; 7 nucleotides agree with TRBD2. This CDR3 contains 15 residues. The trim removed 3 bases at V and 10 bases at J, leaving 12 bases unmatched. CDR1 and CDR2 (germline): KGHSH, LQKENI. CDR3 nucleotide sequence: TGTGCCAGCTCACCGTCGACTAGCTTTGTCGACGAGCAGTTCTTC. Protein: CASSPSTSFVDEQFF.

This clonotype was observed a handful of times. The chain links TRBV7-2 to TRBJ2-1; D gene uncertain. V was trimmed by 3 bases and J by 15 bases, leaving 15 bases between them. The germline V gene encodes CDR1 SGHTA and CDR2 FQGNSA. The CDR3 contains 12 residues. In DNA form, the CDR3 reads TGTGCCAGCAGCTTGCCGACTCGGTTGCGGTTCTTC. As protein: CASSLPTRLRFF.

This clonotype was seen only a few times. This chain joins TRBV10-3 and TRBJ1-3, with TRBD1 matching over 7 bases. Germline CDR1 ENHRY, CDR2 SYGVKD. The trim removed 10 bases at V and 2 bases at J, leaving 8 bases unmatched. This CDR3 contains 14 residues. The CDR3 sequence: CATSGTVPGNTIYF. Written as DNA, the CDR3 is TGTGCCACCTCCGGGACAGTCCCTGGAAACACCATATATTTT.

Many counts were recorded for this clonotype. The chain is built from TRBV3-1 and TRBJ1-1; D may be TRBD1 (5 bases). The germline V gene has CDR1 LGHDT and CDR2 YNNKEL (reference sequence). The CDR3 has 15 amino acids. The germline V and J ends were trimmed by 4 bases and 2 bases, with 14 bases remaining between them. The DNA of the CDR3 is TGTGCCAGCAGCCTCACGGGACGCCTCAACACTGAAGCTTTCTTT. Translated, it gives CASSLTGRLNTEAFF.

This clonotype was picked up many times. This rearrangement joins TRBV3-1 to TRBJ2-5; possibly TRBD1 for D (5 bases). CDR3 length equals 16 residues. Germline lookup yields CDR1 LGHDT and CDR2 YNNKEL (reference sequence). Deletions cut 1 base from V and 0 bases from J, with 12 bases between. The CDR3 loop is CASSQVTARYQETQYF. The CDR3 nucleotides are TGTGCCAGCAGCCAAGTGACAGCACGCTACCAAGAGACCCAGTACTTC.

This clonotype showed up many times. This rearrangement joins TRBV5-4 to TRBJ2-5, with 7 bases lining up with TRBD1. V shed 4 bases and J 0 bases; nucleotides not matched to a gene: 3. CDR1 is SGHNT and CDR2 is YYREEE in the germline V gene (reference sequence). There are 14 residues in the CDR3. In DNA form, the CDR3 reads TGTGCCAGCAGCCCGGGACAGAACCAAGAGACCCAGTACTTC. This sequence encodes CASSPGQNQETQYF.

The chain combines TRBV19 with TRBJ2-1; D gene unclear. Germline-derived CDR1 and CDR2 are LNHDA and SQIVND (reference sequence). The CDR3 has 18 amino acids. The V end lost 3 bases, the J end lost 2 bases, and 20 bases lay between the germline ends. CDR3 loop: CASSIHPASSATYNEQFF. Here the CDR3 DNA reads TGTGCCAGTAGTATCCATCCAGCCAGCAGCGCCACCTACAATGAGCAGTTCTTC.

The chain has TRBV9 and TRBJ2-1; D remains unclear. Germline V lookup: CDR1 SGDLS, CDR2 YYNGEE. V lost 0 bases and J lost 3, with 25 bases in between. The CDR3 is 20 residues long. The CDR3 coding sequence is TGTGCCAGCAGCGTAGCCCGGCCAGGAACGCGGTCACCTGGCTACAATGAGCAGTTCTTC. It encodes CASSVARPGTRSPGYNEQFF. The variable domain in full, with the rest retrieved from reference TRBV9 and TRBJ2-1, is DSGVTQTPKHLITATGQRVTLRCSPRSGDLSVYWYQQSLDQGLQFLIQYYNGEERAKGNILERFSAQQFPDLHSELNLSSLELGDSALYFCASSVARPGTRSPGYNEQFFGPGTRLTVL.

This clonotype was seen repeatedly, ten times or more. J is TRBJ2-7 and V is TRBV28; TRBD1 aligns across 8 bases. J lost 4 bases, V lost 6 bases, and 14 bases had no gene match. The CDR3 covers 16 residues. Germline CDR1 and CDR2: MDHEN and SYDVKM. Written as DNA, the CDR3 is TGTGCCAGCAGAGTCTCGGGCAGGGGGCATGTGTACGAGCAGTACTTC. Protein product: CASRVSGRGHVYEQYF. Combining the CDR3 with reference TRBV28 and TRBJ2-7 gives the whole variable domain DVKVTQSSRYLVKRTGEKVFLECVQDMDHENMFWYRQDPGLGLRLIYFSYDVKMKEKGDIPEGYSVSREKKERFSLILESASTNQTSMYLCASRVSGRGHVYEQYFGPGTRLTVT.

This clonotype was recorded many times. V usage is TRBV29-1 and J usage is TRBJ2-7; D is uncertain. V was shortened by 4 bases and J by 3 bases, with 7 bases between the two germline ends. The CDR3 is 11 residues long. Germline V CDR1 and CDR2: SQVTM, ANQGSEA. CDR3 bases: TGCAGCGTTGTGTCAGTCTACGAGCAGTACTTC. This codes for CSVVSVYEQYF.

This clonotype was recorded at least ten times. This chain connects TRBV6-2 or TRBV6-3 to TRBJ1-5, with 11 bases identical to TRBD1. This CDR3 comprises 15 residues. Germline CDR1 reads MNHEY; CDR2 reads SVGEGT. V dropped 6 bases and J dropped 11; count of bases not matched to a gene: 12. CDR3 sequence: CASSTGQGAYAAQHF. As DNA, the CDR3 is TGTGCCAGCAGCACAGGACAGGGGGCGTATGCAGCCCAGCATTTT.

V is TRBV9 and J is TRBJ1-1; TRBD1 might be the D (6 bases). V was shortened by 3 bases and J by 1 base, with 13 bases between the two germline ends. This CDR3 comprises 15 residues. Germline V CDR1 and CDR2: SGDLS, YYNGEE. The DNA for the CDR3 is TGTGCCAGCAGCGGCTCCGGGACACCGAACACTGAAGCTTTCTTT. Encoded protein: CASSGSGTPNTEAFF.